This is a list of T cell receptor beta chains from one sample in a study of glioma-infiltrating T cells. TCRdb redid the calling of the multiplex PCR reads with MiXCR, one entry per CDR3 protein. The sample has under 200,000 distinct CDR3 sequences, 43% seen once. The sequenced sample consisted of glioma tissue, nonneoplastic brain tissue, or PBMCs (not recorded which). The receptors stem from a human donor with low-grade glioma or glioblastoma, undergoing nonglioma brain surgery, or in good health (not recorded which). Each CDR3 is given without its conserved first and last residue. The D gene is left open where the match is weak.

TRBJ2-1,NA,TRBV30,AWIRYIREQF
TRBJ2-1,NA,TRBV4-1,ASSQGTGSGEQF
TRBJ2-1,NA,TRBV6-2/TRBV6-3,ASSLRGGGSWNKQF
TRBJ2-7,TRBD2,TRBV5-1,ASSVGTQSIAGLRSYEQY
TRBJ2-2,NA,TRBV12-3/TRBV12-4,ASSFLDFGTGELF
TRBJ2-1,NA,TRBV28,ASSLLMGNEQF
TRBJ2-5,NA,TRBV7-9,VSSLRAGMEETQY
TRBJ2-2,TRBD1,TRBV5-4,ASSSKKQGGDTGELF
TRBJ2-1,TRBD2,TRBV28,ASSFLLAGCNYNEQF
TRBJ1-1,NA,TRBV27,ASSFAQNAEAL
TRBJ2-7,NA,TRBV7-9,ASSPLGLNFREQY
TRBJ1-5,NA,TRBV30,AWTQGRGNQPQH
TRBJ1-5,TRBD1,TRBV2,ASSRQGGSGRNQPQH
TRBJ2-2,TRBD1,TRBV19,ASSGTGRSIGEMF
TRBJ1-3,NA,TRBV28,ASRGYSGNTIY
TRBJ2-5,NA,TRBV28,ASSWDATQY
TRBJ2-3,TRBD2,TRBV7-8,ASSFTLLGLAASTDTQY
TRBJ1-3,NA,TRBV7-8,ASSSLSSGNTIY
TRBJ1-1,NA,TRBV9,ASSVVSGGGSMNTEAF
TRBJ2-7,NA,TRBV19,ASSIKSSGTLPGEQY
TRBJ2-5,NA,TRBV19,ASRLTRNSETQY
TRBJ1-1,NA,TRBV4-2,ASSQDLRGATEAF
TRBJ2-1,NA,TRBV20-1,SLTRGRVGEKF
TRBJ1-5,TRBD1,TRBV19,ASSIYTTGGDNQPQH
TRBJ2-7,NA,TRBV27,ASRRTNEYYDQY
TRBJ1-4,TRBD1,TRBV7-4,ASSLVKPGGASMF
TRBJ2-7,TRBD2,TRBV7-3,ASRDPSGDHLEQY
TRBJ2-1,TRBD2,TRBV20-1,SATESSGRSDEQF
TRBJ1-5,NA,TRBV18,ASSVQGKDQPQH
TRBJ2-5,TRBD1,TRBV2,ASGTDQETQY
TRBJ2-1,NA,TRBV19,ASSIFSVNNEQF
TRBJ1-2,TRBD1,TRBV6-6,ASSYSEGTGGSGGYT
TRBJ2-7,NA,TRBV20-1,SASPGERASEQY
TRBJ2-7,NA,TRBV28,ASSALAEASYEQY
TRBJ1-2,TRBD1,TRBV27,ASRKSGTGGAYGYT
TRBJ2-3,NA,TRBV20-1,SARAPDTQY
TRBJ1-1,NA,TRBV28,ASSSTGRITEAF
TRBJ2-3,NA,TRBV6-2/TRBV6-3,ASAGDLDKDTQY
TRBJ1-1,NA,TRBV7-9,ATEQGERNTEAF
TRBJ1-1,NA,TRBV5-1,ASSLIQGLEAF
TRBJ2-7,NA,TRBV18,ASSHSPYEQY
TRBJ1-1,NA,TRBV11-2,ASSFRGNTEAF
TRBJ2-5,NA,TRBV2,ASSGDSQETQY
TRBJ1-5,NA,TRBV28,DSSFSESNQPQH
TRBJ2-3,NA,TRBV3-1,ASSQERPDTQY